Listed below are T cell receptor beta chains from one sample, sequenced in a study of blood T cell repertoires in COVID-19. Sequencing used immunoSEQ multiplex PCR; TCRdb keeps in-frame clones, though not all of them. The data contain roughly 99,000 clones, roughly 80% of them singletons. The sequencing sample was made of peripheral blood. Receptor source: a human donor in a cohort sampled during active COVID-19. The CDR3 runs from the conserved cysteine through the conserved F or W. D genes are given only for firm matches. Size is stated for part of the rows, as once, few or many counts, or as a class when the clone is expanded.

clone size	V gene	D gene	J gene	CDR3 protein	CDR3 DNA
-	TRBV5-1	-	TRBJ2-5	CASSLDLLSGSETQYF	TGCGCCAGCAGCTTGGACCTCCTCTCCGGGTCAGAGACCCAGTACTTC
-	TRBV29-1	-	TRBJ1-1	CSVRHPPGTEAFF	TGCAGCGTTCGACACCCGCCGGGGACTGAAGCTTTCTTT
-	TRBV18	-	TRBJ1-1	CASSQNLQGDEAFF	TGTGCCAGCTCACAAAACCTACAGGGAGATGAAGCTTTCTTT
once	TRBV4-1	TRBD2	TRBJ2-3	CASSHSGGSTDTQYF	TGCGCCAGCAGCCACAGCGGGGGGAGTACAGATACGCAGTATTTT
-	TRBV6-5	TRBD1	TRBJ1-5	CASSTSGGYQPQHF	TGTGCCAGCAGTACTTCAGGGGGCTATCAGCCCCAGCATTTT
-	TRBV14	-	TRBJ1-1	CASSLDSRFGAFF	TGTGCCAGCAGCCTGGACAGTCGATTCGGAGCTTTCTTT
-	TRBV6-4	-	TRBJ1-2	CASSEYWQGGYGYTF	TGTGCCAGCAGTGAGTACTGGCAGGGCGGCTATGGCTACACCTTC
-	TRBV27	-	TRBJ1-1	CASSYTVNTEAFF	TGTGCCAGCAGTTATACGGTGAACACTGAAGCTTTCTTT
-	TRBV11-2	-	TRBJ1-1	CASSSPGRNTEAFF	TGTGCCAGCAGCTCGCCAGGGCGAAACACTGAAGCTTTCTTT
-	TRBV19	-	TRBJ1-2	CATNRVNGGYTF	TGTGCCACTAACAGGGTTAACGGTGGCTACACCTTC
-	TRBV5-1	-	TRBJ2-7	CASSLGPGSYEQYF	TGCGCCAGCAGCTTGGGTCCAGGATCCTACGAGCAGTACTTC
-	TRBV7-8	-	TRBJ1-3	CASSPSLSGNTIYF	TGTGCCAGCAGCCCTAGTCTCTCTGGAAACACCATATATTTT
once	TRBV12-3/TRBV12-4	TRBD1	TRBJ1-2	CASGTGGMRGYTF	TGTGCCAGCGGGACAGGGGGGATGCGTGGCTACACCTTC
-	TRBV5-6	TRBD2	TRBJ2-7	CASSLGGLPYEQYF	TGTGCCAGCAGCTTGGGGGGACTACCCTACGAGCAGTACTTC
-	TRBV5-4	TRBD1	TRBJ1-1	CASSQGGYFMNTEAFF	TGTGCCAGCAGCCAGGGGGGATACTTCATGAACACTGAAGCTTTCTTT
-	TRBV5-1	TRBD1	TRBJ1-2	CASSLVLAGGKLGYGYTF	TGCGCCAGCAGCTTGGTCTTGGCAGGGGGCAAACTAGGCTATGGCTACACCTTC
-	TRBV7-2	-	TRBJ1-5	CASSLVGGWQPQHF	TGTGCCAGCAGCTTAGTGGGAGGTTGGCAGCCCCAGCATTTT
-	TRBV6-7	TRBD1	TRBJ1-5	CASSYWTGEGNQPQHF	TGTGCCAGCAGTTATTGGACAGGGGAAGGCAATCAGCCCCAGCATTTT
-	TRBV19	-	TRBJ1-4	CASSRREGGNEKLFF	TGTGCCAGTAGCCGCCGGGAAGGGGGAAATGAAAAACTGTTTTTT
once	TRBV29-1	TRBD1	TRBJ2-1	CSVVKGQTFNEQFF	TGCAGCGTTGTGAAGGGACAGACTTTTAATGAGCAGTTCTTC
-	TRBV5-1	-	TRBJ1-1	CASRLIGQNLEAFF	TGCGCCAGCAGACTAATTGGACAGAATCTTGAAGCTTTCTTT
-	TRBV5-1	-	TRBJ2-5	CASSEPGLRETQYF	TGCGCCAGCAGCGAACCAGGGCTCCGGGAGACCCAGTACTTC
-	TRBV6-2/TRBV6-3	-	TRBJ1-3	CASSFGQSSGNTIYF	TGTGCCAGCAGTTTTGGACAGTCCTCTGGAAACACCATATATTTT
-	TRBV15	TRBD1	TRBJ1-5	CATSRSRQGMGQPQHF	TGTGCCACCAGCAGATCCCGACAGGGGATGGGGCAGCCCCAGCATTTT
few	TRBV29-1	TRBD1	TRBJ1-5	CSAPGTGGCQPQHF	TGCAGCGCTCCTGGGACAGGGGGCTGTCAGCCCCAGCATTTT
few	TRBV27	-	TRBJ2-7	CASSPSGSYEQYF	TGTGCCAGCAGTCCCTCAGGCTCCTACGAGCAGTACTTC
-	TRBV27	TRBD2	TRBJ2-2	CASRLAGGTGELFF	TGTGCCAGCAGGCTAGCGGGAGGAACCGGGGAGCTGTTTTTT
-	TRBV5-1	-	TRBJ2-3	CASSWEFGTDTQYF	TGCGCCAGCAGCTGGGAGTTCGGCACAGATACGCAGTATTTT
-	TRBV2	TRBD2	TRBJ2-7	CASSQAGSGRLVEQYF	TGTGCCAGCAGTCAAGCGGGTAGCGGGAGGTTGGTCGAGCAGTACTTC
-	TRBV24-1	-	TRBJ1-1	CATSGASGNTEAFF	TGTGCCACCAGTGGGGCCTCAGGGAACACTGAAGCTTTCTTT
-	TRBV5-6	TRBD2	TRBJ2-1	CASSLKAGGSYNEQFF	TGTGCCAGCAGCTTGAAAGCGGGAGGCTCCTACAATGAGCAGTTCTTC
-	TRBV6-1	-	TRBJ2-1	CASSEAGAGPSEQFF	TGTGCCAGCAGTGAAGCGGGGGCGGGCCCCAGTGAGCAGTTCTTC
-	TRBV28	-	TRBJ1-2	CASTTGVAYGYTF	TGTGCCAGCACGACAGGCGTGGCTTATGGCTACACCTTC
once	TRBV23-1	TRBD1	TRBJ1-5	CASSGVDRGGYSNQPQHF	TGCGCCAGCTCCGGAGTGGACAGGGGTGGATATAGCAATCAGCCCCAGCATTTT
-	TRBV6-2/TRBV6-3	TRBD2	TRBJ2-7	CASSYSAGVSYEQYF	TGTGCCAGCAGTTACTCCGCGGGAGTAAGCTACGAGCAGTACTTC
once	TRBV6-1	-	TRBJ1-2	CASSEGPFYGYTF	TGTGCCAGCAGTGAAGGGCCTTTCTATGGCTACACCTTC
-	TRBV4-1	-	TRBJ2-3	CASSQDATSTDTQYF	TGCGCCAGCAGCCAAGACGCAACTAGCACAGATACGCAGTATTTT
-	TRBV11-2	-	TRBJ1-2	CASSSGTFYGYTF	TGTGCCAGCAGCTCCGGGACATTCTATGGCTACACCTTC
-	TRBV7-9	TRBD2	TRBJ2-7	CASSLELAGHYEQYF	TGTGCCAGCAGCTTAGAGCTAGCGGGTCACTACGAGCAGTACTTC
once	TRBV6-4	-	TRBJ2-3	CASRSGDTQYF	TGTGCCAGCAGATCCGGGGATACGCAGTATTTT
-	TRBV20-1	TRBD1	TRBJ1-2	CSAATGDGYTF	TGCAGTGCCGCAACAGGGGATGGCTACACCTTC
-	TRBV7-8	TRBD1	TRBJ1-1	CASSLSQGGTLTEAFF	TGTGCCAGCAGCTTATCACAGGGGGGCACTCTGACTGAAGCTTTCTTT
-	TRBV19	TRBD1	TRBJ1-4	CASSPGGREKLFF	TGTGCCAGTAGTCCAGGGGGCCGAGAAAAACTGTTTTTT
-	TRBV4-1	TRBD1	TRBJ1-2	CASSQEKGTDYGYTF	TGCGCCAGCAGCCAAGAGAAAGGGACAGACTATGGCTACACCTTC
-	TRBV9	TRBD2	TRBJ2-2	CASSVGAGNTGELFF	TGTGCCAGCAGCGTAGGAGCGGGAAACACCGGGGAGCTGTTTTTT
-	TRBV2	TRBD2	TRBJ2-5	CASSESIAGGQETQYF	TGTGCCAGCAGTGAATCAATAGCGGGAGGGCAAGAGACCCAGTACTTC
-	TRBV30	-	TRBJ2-3	CAWSINTDTQYF	TGTGCCTGGAGTATCAACACAGATACGCAGTATTTT
-	TRBV7-9	-	TRBJ2-3	CASSLGSGGGDTQYF	TGTGCCAGCAGCTTAGGGTCAGGAGGAGGAGATACGCAGTATTTT
-	TRBV2	-	TRBJ1-1	CASSAQGLNTEAFF	TGTGCCAGCAGTGCGCAGGGGCTTAACACTGAAGCTTTCTTT
-	TRBV5-4	TRBD1	TRBJ2-7	CASSLDGQGRPYEQYF	TGTGCCAGCAGCTTGGATGGACAGGGCCGACCCTACGAGCAGTACTTC
few	TRBV11-2	TRBD1	TRBJ2-3	CASSLGDGTGPPDTQYF	TGTGCCAGCAGCTTAGGGGACGGGACAGGGCCTCCAGATACGCAGTATTTT
once	TRBV21-1	-	TRBJ1-2	CASSTPGVSGYTF	TGTGCCAGCAGCACCCCGGGGGTGAGCGGCTACACCTTC